One and the same sample provided the 7 T cell receptor beta chains below, sequenced in a study of control samples from healthy donors and cancer patients. Assay: immunoSEQ multiplex PCR; the TCRdb copy retains only in-frame clones and omits some. The sample records about 150,000 clones, just under 95% being singletons. The material sequenced was PBMCs. These receptors originate from a man aged 60 to 75 with colorectal cancer.

This chain joins TRBV9 and TRBJ1-1, with D uncertain. The V end lost 0 bases, the J end lost 5 bases, and 17 bases lay between the germline ends. Per germline, CDR1 SGDLS and CDR2 YYNGEE. The CDR3 sequence is 16 residues long. CDR3 region: CASSVVLRPRGTEAFF. CDR3 nucleotide sequence: TGTGCCAGCAGCGTAGTCCTCAGGCCCCGAGGTACTGAAGCTTTCTTT.

This clone was counted once. The V call is TRBV5-1, the J call TRBJ2-7; 7 bases match TRBD1. The trim removed 0 bases at V and 5 bases at J, leaving 11 bases unmatched. CDR1 and CDR2 (germline): SGHRS, YFSETQ. The CDR3 covers 16 residues. The CDR3 sequence is CASSLAPGTDGHEQYF. The CDR3 nucleotides are TGCGCCAGCAGCTTGGCCCCGGGGACAGATGGACACGAGCAGTACTTC. The full variable domain, completed using reference TRBV5-1 and TRBJ2-7, is KAGVTQTPRYLIKTRGQQVTLSCSPISGHRSVSWYQQTPGQGLQFLFEYFSETQRNKGNFPGRFSGRQFSNSRSEMNVSTLELGDSALYLCASSLAPGTDGHEQYFGPGTRLTVT.

The chain recombines TRBV3-1 (or the pseudogene TRBV3-2) with TRBJ1-5; the D is unclear. The V and J ends lost 5 bases and 2 bases respectively, with 4 bases between them. The germline V gene has CDR1 LGHDT and CDR2 YNNKEL (reference sequence). This CDR3 region has 12 residues. CDR3 in DNA: TGTGCCAGCAGCGATGGCAATCAGCCCCAGCATTTT. This translates into CASSDGNQPQHF.

The V call is TRBV3-1 (or the pseudogene TRBV3-2), the J call TRBJ2-5; no definite D call. This CDR3 is 11 amino acids long. Deletions cut 8 bases from V and 2 bases from J, with 6 bases between. Looked up from germline, CDR1 is LGHDT and CDR2 is YNNKEL (reference sequence). Here the CDR3 DNA reads TGTGCCAGCGGGGTACAAGAGACCCAGTACTTC. Translating it yields CASGVQETQYF.

The J gene is TRBJ2-5, the V gene TRBV3-1 (or the pseudogene TRBV3-2); TRBD1 matches at 8 bases. Germline V gene lookup returns CDR1 LGHDT and CDR2 YNNKEL (reference sequence). This CDR3 is built from 13 residues. With 1 base clipped from V and 5 bases from J, the junction kept 0 bases outside the gene matches. Written as DNA, the CDR3 is TGTGCCAGCAGCCAAGGGACAGGGGAGACCCAGTACTTC. It encodes CASSQGTGETQYF.

The chain combines TRBV19 with TRBJ1-5; the D gene is possibly TRBD1 (5 bases). CDR3 length: 14 amino acids. The germline V gene has CDR1 LNHDA and CDR2 SQIVND (reference sequence). V shed 7 bases and J shed 0 bases, with 10 bases lying between them. In DNA form, the CDR3 reads TGTGCCAGTATGACAGACTATAGCAATCAGCCCCAGCATTTT. Its protein product is CASMTDYSNQPQHF.

In nucleotides, the CDR3 is TGTGCCAGCAGTTTGTTAGGGAATCAGCCCCAGCATTTT. Translated, it gives CASSLLGNQPQHF. The chain uses TRBV12-3 or TRBV12-4 and TRBJ1-5; D unclear. This CDR3 is 13 amino acids long. V was trimmed by 3 bases and J by 4 bases, leaving 7 bases between them.